The 8 T cell receptor beta chains presented below share a single source sample, sequenced in a study of CD8 T cells in Susac syndrome. RNA totalling roughly 0.45 to 1 ug underwent reverse transcription with random hexamers. TCRdb passed the immunoSEQ multiplex PCR reads through MiXCR, listing each CDR3 protein once. Among 200,000 to 300,000 distinct CDR3 sequences listed, 96% were seen once. The sequencing sample was made of CD4+ T cells from PBMCs. Receptors originate from a human donor with Susac syndrome.

The chain recombines TRBV7-9 with TRBJ2-1, with TRBD1 matching 7 bases. The CDR3 runs 14 residues. With V trimmed by 0 bases and J by 7 bases, 3 bases remained unmatched. Per germline, CDR1 SEHNR and CDR2 FQNEAQ (reference sequence). The DNA for the CDR3 is TGTGCCAGCAGCTTAGCGACAGGGCTGAATGAGCAGTTCTTC. This codes for CASSLATGLNEQFF.

The chain is built from TRBV7-6 and TRBJ1-1, with a possible D match to TRBD1 (5 bases). The CDR3 runs 13 residues. Germline CDR1 reads SGHVS; CDR2 reads FNYEAQ. Trimming left V 6 bases short and J 3 bases short, with 11 bases between. In DNA form, the CDR3 reads TGTGCCAGCAGACGACAGTCGGACACTGAAGCTTTCTTT. This codes for CASRRQSDTEAFF.

The V and J genes are TRBV20-1 and TRBJ1-1; D not resolved. The V gene's germline CDR1 is DFQATT and CDR2 SNEGSKA (reference sequence). Between the trimmed V and J ends, which lost 3 bases and 2 bases, there was a span of 16 bases. This CDR3 spans 15 amino acids. The CDR3 DNA is TGCAGTGCTAGCTCCTCCGAAGTCAGAAACACTGAAGCTTTCTTT. Its translation is CSASSSEVRNTEAFF.

The chain is built from TRBV11-1 and TRBJ2-7; 10 bases align to TRBD2. The V and J ends lost 5 bases and 5 bases, in that order; junction bases with no gene match: 9. CDR1 is SGHAT, CDR2 FQDESV, per germline (reference sequence). The CDR3 sequence is 15 residues long. In DNA, the CDR3 is TGTGCCAGCAGCCTCCAGCTAGCGGGAGAGGACGAGCAGTACTTC. It translates to CASSLQLAGEDEQYF.

This clonotype appeared a single time. The chain carries TRBV7-9 and TRBJ1-5; 9 bases are a match to TRBD1. V lost 4 bases to trimming and J lost 13 bases; unmatched junction nucleotides: 20. Looked up from germline, CDR1 is SEHNR and CDR2 is FQNEAQ (reference sequence). This CDR3 contains 17 residues. Here the CDR3 reads CASSSGTGKGRSGVQHF. CDR3 nucleotides: TGTGCCAGCAGCTCGGGGACAGGGAAGGGCCGCTCAGGAGTTCAGCATTTT.

This chain links TRBV12-3 or TRBV12-4 with TRBJ2-4; D may match TRBD1 or TRBD2 (6 bases each). V was cut by 6 bases and J by 14 bases, with 17 bases left in between. The CDR3 contains 12 residues. CDR3 residues: CASSRRGGLKYF. The DNA for the CDR3 is TGTGCCAGCAGCCGTAGAGGGGGACTTAAGTACTTC.

V gene TRBV4-1 combines with J gene TRBJ1-2; a possible D gene is TRBD1 (6 bases). This CDR3 is 14 amino acids long. Germline loops: CDR1 MGHRA, CDR2 YSYEKL. V dropped 3 bases and J dropped 3 bases, with 11 bases sitting between them. The CDR3 loop is CASSHPGADYGYTF. The CDR3 nucleotides are TGCGCCAGCAGCCATCCAGGGGCGGACTATGGCTACACCTTC.

This rearrangement joins TRBV7-8 to TRBJ2-3, with 7 bases lining up with TRBD2. This CDR3 is built from 14 residues. The V gene end was trimmed by 3 bases and the J gene end by 2 bases; junction bases not matched to a gene: 2. Germline V gene data show CDR1 as SGHVS and CDR2 as FQNEAQ. CDR3: CASSFLADTDTQYF. CDR3 nucleotide sequence: TGTGCCAGCAGCTTCCTAGCGGACACAGATACGCAGTATTTT.